The rows below give T cell receptor beta chains drawn from one sample of a study of T cell responses to AZD1222 COVID-19 vaccine. The assay was immunoSEQ multiplex PCR, and TCRdb's table has in-frame clones only and misses some. Among roughly 140,000 clones listed, 93% were seen once. The sample consisted of peripheral blood, taken on day 0 of AZD1222 vaccination. The receptor set was obtained from an adult in good health. Each CDR3 is given with its conserved first and last residue. A D gene is named only where the DNA matches it firmly. Size values are once, few and many counts, or a class for expanded clones, and some rows have none.

v_call: TRBV7-8
clone_size: -
j_call: TRBJ2-3
d_call: -
cdr3_aa: CASSLRDRTDTQYF
cdr3_nt: TGTGCCAGCAGCTTAAGGGACCGTACAGATACGCAGTATTTT

v_call: TRBV2
clone_size: -
j_call: TRBJ2-1
d_call: TRBD2
cdr3_aa: CASRGLAGGLNNEQFF
cdr3_nt: TGTGCCAGCAGAGGACTAGCGGGAGGGTTAAACAATGAGCAGTTCTTC

v_call: TRBV6-5
clone_size: -
j_call: TRBJ2-3
d_call: -
cdr3_aa: CASRWREGADTQYF
cdr3_nt: TGTGCCAGCAGATGGCGCGAGGGGGCAGATACGCAGTATTTT

v_call: TRBV19
clone_size: -
j_call: TRBJ1-4
d_call: TRBD1
cdr3_aa: CATGQGRANEKLFF
cdr3_nt: TGTGCCACCGGACAGGGGAGGGCTAATGAAAAACTGTTTTTT

v_call: TRBV7-9
clone_size: -
j_call: TRBJ1-3
d_call: -
cdr3_aa: CASSLGIGNTIYF
cdr3_nt: TGTGCCAGCAGCCTGGGGATTGGGAACACCATATATTTT

v_call: TRBV9
clone_size: -
j_call: TRBJ2-6
d_call: -
cdr3_aa: CASSLSTGESTGANVLTF
cdr3_nt: TGTGCCAGCAGCCTCTCGACGGGGGAGTCAACAGGGGCCAACGTCCTGACTTTC

v_call: TRBV2
clone_size: -
j_call: TRBJ2-5
d_call: -
cdr3_aa: CASSESQETQYF
cdr3_nt: TGTGCCAGCAGTGAAAGTCAGGAGACCCAGTACTTC

v_call: TRBV9
clone_size: -
j_call: TRBJ2-3
d_call: -
cdr3_aa: CASSTASADTQYF
cdr3_nt: TGTGCCAGCAGCACCGCCAGCGCAGATACGCAGTATTTT

v_call: TRBV7-9
clone_size: -
j_call: TRBJ2-6
d_call: -
cdr3_aa: CASSHEAQLTF
cdr3_nt: TGTGCCAGCAGCCATGAGGCACAGCTGACTTTC

v_call: TRBV7-3
clone_size: -
j_call: TRBJ2-3
d_call: TRBD1
cdr3_aa: CASSFGQGTDTQYF
cdr3_nt: TGTGCCAGCAGCTTCGGACAGGGGACAGATACGCAGTATTTT

v_call: TRBV9
clone_size: -
j_call: TRBJ2-1
d_call: TRBD2
cdr3_aa: CASSVDPGGSLNEQFF
cdr3_nt: TGTGCCAGCAGCGTAGATCCGGGAGGAAGTCTGAATGAGCAGTTCTTC

v_call: TRBV5-1
clone_size: -
j_call: TRBJ2-5
d_call: -
cdr3_aa: CASSAEGVLTQETQYF
cdr3_nt: TGCGCCAGCAGCGCCGAAGGGGTCCTGACACAAGAGACCCAGTACTTC

v_call: TRBV2
clone_size: -
j_call: TRBJ2-5
d_call: -
cdr3_aa: CASGSSSQETQYF
cdr3_nt: TGTGCCAGCGGATCTAGCAGTCAAGAGACCCAGTACTTC

v_call: TRBV5-6
clone_size: -
j_call: TRBJ2-7
d_call: -
cdr3_aa: CASSGRGYGEQYF
cdr3_nt: TGTGCCAGCAGCGGCAGGGGTTATGGCGAGCAGTACTTC

v_call: TRBV3-1/TRBV3-2
clone_size: -
j_call: TRBJ1-2
d_call: TRBD1
cdr3_aa: CASSFGTGVNYGYTF
cdr3_nt: TGTGCCAGCAGCTTCGGGACAGGGGTTAACTATGGCTACACCTTC

v_call: TRBV2
clone_size: -
j_call: TRBJ2-3
d_call: -
cdr3_aa: CASSGGRVTDTQYF
cdr3_nt: TGTGCCAGCAGTGGGGGTAGGGTTACAGATACGCAGTATTTT

v_call: TRBV2
clone_size: -
j_call: TRBJ1-5
d_call: -
cdr3_aa: CASSSLGPSNQPQHF
cdr3_nt: TGTGCCAGCAGTTCCTTGGGGCCCTCCAATCAGCCCCAGCATTTT

v_call: TRBV6-2/TRBV6-3
clone_size: -
j_call: TRBJ1-5
d_call: -
cdr3_aa: CASSKRQLTSNQPQHF
cdr3_nt: TGTGCCAGCAGTAAACGACAGCTAACCAGCAATCAGCCCCAGCATTTT

v_call: TRBV6-5
clone_size: -
j_call: TRBJ2-3
d_call: TRBD1
cdr3_aa: CASRTGGSPDTQYF
cdr3_nt: TGTGCCAGCAGGACAGGGGGCAGTCCAGATACGCAGTATTTT

v_call: TRBV27
clone_size: -
j_call: TRBJ2-1
d_call: TRBD2
cdr3_aa: CASRIAGARYNEQFF
cdr3_nt: TGTGCCAGCAGGATAGCGGGTGCCCGCTACAATGAGCAGTTCTTC

v_call: TRBV6-5
clone_size: -
j_call: TRBJ2-7
d_call: -
cdr3_aa: CASSSSGSYEQYF
cdr3_nt: TGTGCCAGCAGTTCCTCCGGCTCCTACGAGCAGTACTTC

v_call: TRBV5-1
clone_size: -
j_call: TRBJ2-3
d_call: TRBD2
cdr3_aa: CASSPSLFTSGGATDTQYF
cdr3_nt: TGCGCCAGCAGCCCGTCACTTTTTACTAGCGGGGGGGCCACAGATACGCAGTATTTT

v_call: TRBV2
clone_size: -
j_call: TRBJ2-5
d_call: -
cdr3_aa: CASSAAGDPQETQYF
cdr3_nt: TGTGCCAGCAGTGCGGCAGGAGACCCTCAAGAGACCCAGTACTTC

v_call: TRBV6-5
clone_size: -
j_call: TRBJ1-2
d_call: TRBD1
cdr3_aa: CETGANYGYTF
cdr3_nt: TGCGAGACAGGGGCTAACTATGGCTACACCTTC

v_call: TRBV2
clone_size: -
j_call: TRBJ2-7
d_call: TRBD1
cdr3_aa: CASRGTVYEQYF
cdr3_nt: TGTGCCAGCAGAGGGACAGTTTACGAGCAGTACTTC

v_call: TRBV3-1/TRBV3-2
clone_size: -
j_call: TRBJ2-1
d_call: TRBD2
cdr3_aa: CASSPEYLAGHYNEQFF
cdr3_nt: TGTGCCAGCAGCCCCGAGTATCTAGCGGGCCACTACAATGAGCAGTTCTTC

v_call: TRBV2
clone_size: -
j_call: TRBJ1-2
d_call: -
cdr3_aa: CASTSRGPNYGYTF
cdr3_nt: TGTGCCAGCACCTCACGAGGGCCTAACTATGGCTACACCTTC

v_call: TRBV5-1
clone_size: once
j_call: TRBJ2-2
d_call: TRBD2
cdr3_aa: CASSLTSGKAGELFF
cdr3_nt: TGCGCCAGCAGCCTAACTAGCGGAAAGGCCGGGGAGCTGTTTTTT

v_call: TRBV27
clone_size: -
j_call: TRBJ1-2
d_call: TRBD1
cdr3_aa: CASSTGTANYGYTF
cdr3_nt: TGTGCCAGCAGTACCGGGACAGCGAACTATGGCTACACCTTC

v_call: TRBV2
clone_size: -
j_call: TRBJ1-4
d_call: -
cdr3_aa: CASRDGGVGNEKLFF
cdr3_nt: TGTGCCAGCAGGGACGGGGGCGTCGGTAATGAAAAACTGTTTTTT

v_call: TRBV5-4
clone_size: few
j_call: TRBJ2-2
d_call: TRBD2
cdr3_aa: CASSFSGGGTGELFF
cdr3_nt: TGTGCCAGCAGCTTTTCGGGGGGAGGCACCGGGGAGCTGTTTTTT

v_call: TRBV9
clone_size: -
j_call: TRBJ2-2
d_call: -
cdr3_aa: CASSVGAGDTGELFF
cdr3_nt: TGTGCCAGCAGCGTAGGGGCCGGGGACACCGGGGAGCTGTTTTTT

v_call: TRBV5-1
clone_size: -
j_call: TRBJ2-1
d_call: TRBD2
cdr3_aa: CASSLLAGAGYNEQFF
cdr3_nt: TGCGCCAGCAGCTTACTAGCGGGAGCAGGCTACAATGAGCAGTTCTTC

v_call: TRBV6-6
clone_size: -
j_call: TRBJ2-2
d_call: TRBD1
cdr3_aa: CASKGQGGTGELFF
cdr3_nt: TGTGCCAGCAAGGGACAGGGGGGTACCGGGGAGCTGTTTTTT

v_call: TRBV5-1
clone_size: -
j_call: TRBJ2-7
d_call: -
cdr3_aa: CASSLAVTTYEQYF
cdr3_nt: TGCGCCAGCAGCTTGGCCGTAACCACCTACGAGCAGTACTTC

v_call: TRBV9
clone_size: -
j_call: TRBJ1-6
d_call: -
cdr3_aa: CASSVGGQGSSPLHF
cdr3_nt: TGTGCCAGCAGCGTAGGGGGCCAGGGCAGTTCACCCCTCCACTTT

v_call: TRBV7-2
clone_size: -
j_call: TRBJ1-3
d_call: TRBD1
cdr3_aa: CASSAWTGVGNTIYF
cdr3_nt: TGTGCCAGCAGCGCCTGGACAGGGGTTGGAAACACCATATATTTT

v_call: TRBV12-3/TRBV12-4
clone_size: -
j_call: TRBJ1-2
d_call: -
cdr3_aa: CASSLGGVYGYTF
cdr3_nt: TGTGCCAGCAGTTTAGGAGGGGTCTATGGCTACACCTTC

v_call: TRBV6-5
clone_size: -
j_call: TRBJ1-2
d_call: TRBD1
cdr3_aa: CASSDQDRGRYTF
cdr3_nt: TGTGCCAGCAGCGATCAAGACAGGGGACGTTACACCTTC

v_call: TRBV7-2
clone_size: -
j_call: TRBJ2-7
d_call: -
cdr3_aa: CASSLGVRGASYEQYF
cdr3_nt: TGTGCCAGCAGCTTGGGGGTTAGAGGTGCCTCCTACGAGCAGTACTTC

v_call: TRBV7-6
clone_size: -
j_call: TRBJ1-1
d_call: -
cdr3_aa: CASSLGRDMNTEAFF
cdr3_nt: TGTGCCAGCAGCTTAGGACGGGATATGAACACTGAAGCTTTCTTT

v_call: TRBV6-2/TRBV6-3
clone_size: -
j_call: TRBJ1-4
d_call: TRBD1
cdr3_aa: CASSYGGQGTRSEKLFF
cdr3_nt: TGTGCCAGCAGTTACGGGGGACAGGGGACCCGTAGTGAAAAACTGTTTTTT

v_call: TRBV11-2
clone_size: -
j_call: TRBJ1-2
d_call: -
cdr3_aa: CASSLLQINYGYTF
cdr3_nt: TGTGCCAGCAGCTTATTACAGATTAACTATGGCTACACCTTC

v_call: TRBV18
clone_size: -
j_call: TRBJ1-2
d_call: TRBD1
cdr3_aa: CASSPSPGQGAYGYTF
cdr3_nt: TGTGCCAGCTCACCAAGCCCGGGACAGGGGGCCTATGGCTACACCTTC

v_call: TRBV6-5
clone_size: -
j_call: TRBJ2-1
d_call: -
cdr3_aa: CASSISRSNEQFF
cdr3_nt: TGTGCCAGCAGCATCTCCAGATCCAATGAGCAGTTCTTC

v_call: TRBV6-2/TRBV6-3
clone_size: -
j_call: TRBJ1-2
d_call: -
cdr3_aa: CASSYGRQRIYGYTF
cdr3_nt: TGTGCCAGCAGTTACGGACGGCAAAGGATCTATGGCTACACCTTC

v_call: TRBV7-2
clone_size: -
j_call: TRBJ2-1
d_call: TRBD2
cdr3_aa: CASSLVTSGLGDEQFF
cdr3_nt: TGTGCCAGCAGCTTAGTGACTAGCGGGTTGGGTGATGAGCAGTTCTTC

v_call: TRBV7-9
clone_size: -
j_call: TRBJ2-3
d_call: TRBD2
cdr3_aa: CASSLLMASGGAADTQYF
cdr3_nt: TGTGCCAGCAGCTTGCTGATGGCTAGCGGGGGGGCGGCAGATACGCAGTATTTT